A single sample gave rise to the 30 T cell receptor beta chains below, sequenced in a study of sequential checkpoint blockade in melanoma. Treatment: randomized to nivolumab then ipilimumab (arm A) or the reverse (arm B). Sequencing used immunoSEQ multiplex PCR; TCRdb keeps in-frame clones, though not all of them. The data show 37,000 or so clones, 32% seen once. The source was tumor tissue (inferred from file names), collected from a patient given nivolumab and ipilimumab in sequence. The receptors stem from a human donor with melanoma.

This chain uses TRBV5-1 with TRBJ1-6, with TRBD1 matching over 10 bases. This CDR3 is built from 15 residues. The germline V gene encodes CDR1 SGHRS and CDR2 YFSETQ. Trimming removed 3 bases from V and 9 bases from J; junction bases left unmatched: 6. The CDR3 region is CASSSATGGASPLHF. In nucleotides, the CDR3 is TGCGCCAGCAGCTCTGCGACAGGGGGCGCTTCACCCCTCCACTTT.

The genes are TRBV11-3 and TRBJ2-3; 8 bases are a match to TRBD2. With V trimmed by 4 bases and J by 2 bases, 8 bases remained unmatched. Germline V gene sequence: CDR1 SGHNT, CDR2 YENEEA. The CDR3 length is 16 residues. The CDR3 spells CASSSMGAGDTDTQYF. The CDR3 DNA reads as TGTGCCAGCAGCTCGATGGGAGCGGGGGACACAGATACGCAGTATTTT.

This clone has ten or more counts. The chain has TRBV11-3 and TRBJ2-1; TRBD2 matches 11 bases. The CDR3 sequence is 15 residues long. V shed 5 bases and J 7 bases; nucleotides not matched to a gene: 7. The germline V gene has CDR1 SGHNT and CDR2 YENEEA. This CDR3 is CASSGSGGARNEQFF. As DNA, the CDR3 is TGTGCCAGCAGCGGTAGCGGGGGGGCACGGAATGAGCAGTTCTTC.

In DNA form, the CDR3 reads TGTGCCAGCAGCAACGGACGGGTGCGCGGGACCCAGTACTTC. Protein: CASSNGRVRGTQYF. The gene calls are TRBV11-3 and TRBJ2-5; the D is unclear. V dropped 5 bases and J dropped 7 bases, with 17 bases sitting between them. CDR1 is SGHNT, CDR2 YENEEA, per germline. There are 14 residues in the CDR3. The full variable domain, in which reference TRBV11-3 and TRBJ2-5 provide the parts outside the CDR3, is EAGVVQSPRYKIIEKKQPVAFWCNPISGHNTLYWYLQNLGQGPELLIRYENEEAVDDSQLPKDRFSAERLKGVDSTLKIQPAELGDSAVYLCASSNGRVRGTQYFGPGTRLLVL.

As for this clone: The junction shows a germline mismatch at one end, possibly a read error. J is TRBJ2-7 and V is TRBV6-1; D tentatively fits TRBD1 or TRBD2 (5 bases each). Germline-derived CDR1 and CDR2 are MNHNS and SASEGT. CDR3 size: 12 residues. The CDR3 sequence: CASSEALGVPGF. DNA for the CDR3: TGTGCCAGCAGTGAAGCGCTGGGGGTCCCGGGGTTC.

The chain uses TRBV12-5 and TRBJ2-7; D is possibly TRBD1 or TRBD2 (6 bases each). The germline V gene encodes CDR1 LGHNT and CDR2 FRNRAP. The ends were cut back, 4 bases at V and 4 bases at J, with 11 bases in the middle. The length of the CDR3 is 13 residues. The CDR3 region is CASGSGGGYEQYF. DNA of the CDR3: TGTGCTAGTGGTTCCGGGGGCGGGTACGAGCAGTACTTC.

This clone was observed a handful of times. The chain links TRBV6-8 to TRBJ1-5; 8 bases align to TRBD1. This CDR3 is built from 15 residues. Trimming at V came to 6 bases and at J to 1 base, leaving 5 bases not matched to a gene. Germline V gene data show CDR1 as MNHGY and CDR2 as SAAAGT. CDR3 residues: CASRQGGSSNQPQHF. The CDR3 coding sequence is TGTGCCAGCAGACAGGGGGGGTCGAGCAATCAGCCCCAGCATTTT.

This chain uses TRBV19 with TRBJ1-6; D gene ambiguous. The CDR3 loop spans 14 amino acids. Germline CDR1 is LNHDA and CDR2 is SQIVND (reference sequence). V gave up 4 bases and J gave up 5 bases, with 9 bases separating them. Here the CDR3 reads CASSTGRDNSPLHF. For the CDR3, the DNA is TGTGCCAGTAGTACCGGGAGGGATAATTCACCCCTCCACTTT.

Turning to this clone: At one end, the junction sequence differs from germline, possibly due to a read error. The chain links TRBV5-1 to TRBJ2-7; D unresolved. This CDR3 has 15 residues. Germline CDR1 reads SGHRS; CDR2 reads YFSETQ. The CDR3 DNA follows: TGCGCCAGCAGCTTGGGAGTGGGTACCTCCGACGAGCAGTACTTC. Translation gives CASSLGVGTSDEQYF.

This clone was seen a handful of times. This chain joins TRBV9 and TRBJ1-4; D is unclear. Germline lookup yields CDR1 SGDLS and CDR2 YYNGEE. Trimming removed 0 bases from V and 0 bases from J, with 3 bases in between. The length of the CDR3 is 14 residues. The CDR3, as DNA: TGTGCCAGCAGCGTAGATGCAACTAATGAAAAACTGTTTTTT. This codes for CASSVDATNEKLFF.

This chain uses TRBV11-3 with TRBJ2-1, with 9 bases matching TRBD2. This CDR3 has 15 amino acids. Per germline, CDR1 SGHNT and CDR2 YENEEA. V trimming: 0 bases; J trimming: 7 bases; junction bases outside the gene matches: 4. The chain's CDR3 is CASSLDALAGNEQFF. In DNA form, the CDR3 reads TGTGCCAGCAGCTTAGATGCTCTAGCGGGGAATGAGCAGTTCTTC.

This clone was observed at least ten times. The V call is TRBV4-1, the J call TRBJ1-2; tentatively, D is TRBD1 (5 bases). Deletions cut 1 base from V and 5 bases from J, with 11 bases between. This CDR3 is 14 amino acids long. CDR1 and CDR2 from the germline V gene are MGHRA and YSYEKL. As DNA, the CDR3 is TGCGCCAGCAGCCAAGGCTCTGGGGGGTATGGCTACACCTTC. This codes for CASSQGSGGYGYTF.

This clone has a handful of counts. This sequence joins TRBV30 and TRBJ1-1; the match to TRBD1 covers 7 bases. Germline V gene lookup returns CDR1 GTSNPN and CDR2 SVGIG (reference sequence). V gave up 2 bases and J gave up 4 bases; unmatched junction bases: 10. CDR3 size: 15 residues. The CDR3: CAWSFPGTVSTEAFF. For the CDR3, the DNA is TGTGCCTGGAGTTTCCCCGGGACAGTAAGCACTGAAGCTTTCTTT.

This clone showed up just a few times. V is TRBV11-3 and J is TRBJ2-1; 16 positions match TRBD2. Germline V gene data show CDR1 as SGHNT and CDR2 as YENEEA. This CDR3 is built from 18 residues. Trimming cost V 5 bases and J 7 bases; bases outside gene matches: 11. CDR3 DNA: TGTGCCAGCAGCACCCAGGGACTAGCGGGAGGGCCAGGGAATGAGCAGTTCTTC. Translated: CASSTQGLAGGPGNEQFF.

This clone was picked up a small number of times. The V gene is TRBV19, the J gene TRBJ1-2, with a weak D call TRBD1 (5 bases). V shed 4 bases and J shed 8 bases, with 11 bases lying between them. Per the germline V gene, CDR1 is LNHDA and CDR2 is SQIVND (reference sequence). The CDR3 totals 12 residues. CDR3 nucleotide sequence: TGTGCCAGTAGTAGGGGGAAGGAAGGCTACACCTTC. Translation gives CASSRGKEGYTF.

This clone occurred once. The chain links TRBV5-1 to TRBJ1-3, with TRBD1 identical over 7 bases. The germline V gene encodes CDR1 SGHRS and CDR2 YFSETQ. V was clipped by 6 bases and J by 2 bases; unmatched bases: 5. The CDR3 totals 14 residues. CDR3 in amino acids: CASNEGGTGNTIYF. The DNA of the CDR3 is TGCGCCAGCAACGAAGGGGGCACTGGAAACACCATATATTTT. Looking up the rest from reference TRBV5-1 and TRBJ1-3 gives the full variable domain: KAGVTQTPRYLIKTRGQQVTLSCSPISGHRSVSWYQQTPGQGLQFLFEYFSETQRNKGNFPGRFSGRQFSNSRSEMNVSTLELGDSALYLCASNEGGTGNTIYFGEGSWLTVV.

On this clone: Other DNA sequences in this sample translate to the same CDR3. The chain's CDR3 is CASSTDSLNQPQHF. DNA of the CDR3: TGTGCCAGTAGTACCGACAGCCTCAATCAGCCCCAGCATTTT. This chain uses TRBV19 with TRBJ1-5; the D gene is possibly TRBD1 (5 bases). The CDR3 is made up of 14 amino acids. Looked up from germline, CDR1 is LNHDA and CDR2 is SQIVND (reference sequence). Trimming took 4 bases from V and 3 from J, leaving 10 bases between them. Combining the CDR3 with reference TRBV19 and TRBJ1-5 gives the whole variable domain DGGITQSPKYLFRKEGQNVTLSCEQNLNHDAMYWYRQDPGQGLRLIYYSQIVNDFQKGDIAEGYSVSREKKESFPLTVTSAQKNPTAFYLCASSTDSLNQPQHFGDGTRLSIL.

The chain recombines TRBV19 with TRBJ1-5; D not resolved. CDR1 and CDR2 from the germline V gene are LNHDA and SQIVND (reference sequence). This CDR3 contains 14 residues. Trimming took off 7 bases at V and 3 bases at J, with 13 bases between the two ends. The CDR3 DNA reads TGTGCCAGTACCATGGAGCCAATCAATCAGCCCCAGCATTTT. Encoded protein: CASTMEPINQPQHF.

V gene TRBV29-1 combines with J gene TRBJ1-1; the match to TRBD1 covers 7 bases. Germline lookup yields CDR1 SQVTM and CDR2 ANQGSEA. V shed 3 bases and J 5 bases; nucleotides not matched to a gene: 6. There are 13 residues in the CDR3. For the CDR3, the DNA is TGCAGCGTTGATCGGGACAGAAGTACTGAAGCTTTCTTT. This gives the protein CSVDRDRSTEAFF.

The rearrangement uses TRBV19 and TRBJ1-2; D perhaps matches TRBD1 (5 bases). V lost 3 bases to trimming and J lost 7 bases, with 12 bases between them. The CDR3 extends over 13 amino acids. The germline CDR1 and CDR2 sequences are LNHDA and SQIVND (reference sequence). The CDR3 DNA sequence: TGTGCCAGTAGTATCGAAGGGGTGGGTGGCTACACCTTC. It yields the protein CASSIEGVGGYTF.

The table lists this clone with a count of one. The chain recombines TRBV5-1 with TRBJ2-5; tentatively, D is TRBD1 or TRBD2 (6 bases each). The CDR3 has 15 residues. V lost 1 base, J lost 5 bases, and 15 bases lay in between. Germline CDR1 reads SGHRS; CDR2 reads YFSETQ. The CDR3 DNA sequence: TGCGCCAGCAGCTTGAGTAGGGGGGCCGGGGAGACCCAGTACTTC. It specifies CASSLSRGAGETQYF.

This clone was observed a handful of times. The CDR3 sequence is CAWSPDAGYGYTF. The CDR3 nucleotides read TGTGCCTGGAGCCCCGACGCCGGCTATGGCTACACCTTC. The chain carries TRBV30 and TRBJ1-2; D unclear. The V gene lost 3 bases and the J gene lost 4 bases, with 12 bases spanning the gap. The CDR3 is 13 amino acids. Per the germline V gene, CDR1 is GTSNPN and CDR2 is SVGIG (reference sequence). The variable domain in full, with the rest retrieved from reference TRBV30 and TRBJ1-2, is SQTIHQWPATLVQPVGSPLSLECTVEGTSNPNLYWYRQAAGRGLQLLFYSVGIGQISSEVPQNLSASRPQDRQFILSSKKLLLSDSGFYLCAWSPDAGYGYTFGSGTRLTVV.

This clone was observed a few times. The chain combines TRBV9 with TRBJ2-7; TRBD2 matches 10 bases. CDR3 length: 16 amino acids. Germline V lookup: CDR1 SGDLS, CDR2 YYNGEE. The junction had 10 bases not matched to a gene; V was cut back by 6 bases and J by 1 base. The CDR3 spells CASKKDPAGGSYEQYF. DNA for the CDR3: TGTGCCAGCAAAAAGGATCCAGCGGGAGGGTCCTACGAGCAGTACTTC.

The chain employs TRBV28 and TRBJ1-2; TRBD1 matches 9 bases. The CDR3 runs 15 residues. Trimming at V came to 5 bases and at J to 6 bases, leaving 10 bases not matched to a gene. Germline-derived CDR1 and CDR2 are MDHEN and SYDVKM. CDR3 DNA: TGTGCCAGCAGTCTTACCGGGACAGGGCTGAATGGCTACACCTTC. It is translated as CASSLTGTGLNGYTF.

In this sample, this clone turned up a few times. The chain links TRBV1 to TRBJ2-3. TRBV1 is a documented pseudogene. The CDR3 runs 17 residues. This CDR3 is CASSQDKMGPPTDTQYF. The CDR3 coding sequence is TGCGCCAGCAGCCAAGATAAGATGGGACCTCCGACAGATACGCAGTATTTT.

Details on this clone: The germline gene is not matched at one end of the junction; a read error may be the cause. The V and J genes are TRBV19 and TRBJ1-1; D is undetermined. CDR3 size: 14 residues. CDR1 LNHDA and CDR2 SQIVND come from the germline V gene (reference sequence). The chain's CDR3 is CASSIFLGNAEAFF. CDR3 bases: TGTGCCAGTAGTATCTTCTTGGGGAACGCTGAAGCTTTCTTT.

J is TRBJ2-7 and V is TRBV9; maybe TRBD2 (5 bases). This CDR3 is built from 14 residues. Germline lookup yields CDR1 SGDLS and CDR2 YYNGEE. V gave up 5 bases and J gave up 0 bases, with 12 bases separating them. This CDR3 reads CASSELGSSYEQYF. The CDR3 DNA reads as TGTGCCAGCAGTGAGCTTGGGAGCTCCTACGAGCAGTACTTC. Supplemented by reference TRBV9 and TRBJ2-7, the full variable domain reads DSGVTQTPKHLITATGQRVTLRCSPRSGDLSVYWYQQSLDQGLQFLIQYYNGEERAKGNILERFSAQQFPDLHSELNLSSLELGDSALYFCASSELGSSYEQYFGPGTRLTVT.

This chain connects TRBV6-8 to TRBJ1-1, with TRBD1 matching over 7 bases. Germline CDR1 reads MNHGY; CDR2 reads SAAAGT. The CDR3 spans 16 residues. With V trimmed by 5 bases and J by 1 base, 10 bases remained unmatched. CDR3: CASSERAGGTNTEAFF. DNA for the CDR3: TGTGCCAGCAGTGAGCGGGCAGGGGGGACGAACACTGAAGCTTTCTTT.

This clone was found a few times. The chain combines TRBV15 with TRBJ1-4, with 8 nucleotides matching TRBD1. The CDR3 is 15 residues long. Germline V gene data show CDR1 as LNHNV and CDR2 as YYDKDF (reference sequence). V was clipped by 2 bases and J by 4 bases; unmatched bases: 3. CDR3: CATSRQGASNEKLFF. CDR3 DNA: TGTGCCACCAGCAGACAGGGGGCAAGTAATGAAAAACTGTTTTTT.

This clone came up a few times. This chain connects TRBV11-3 to TRBJ2-7; D call uncertain. Germline CDR1 and CDR2: SGHNT and YENEEA. Trimming stripped 4 bases from V and 3 bases from J, with 19 bases between. The CDR3 contains 16 residues. CDR3 residues: CASSSPGVVGSYEQYF. For the CDR3, the DNA is TGTGCCAGCAGCTCTCCTGGGGTGGTGGGAAGCTACGAGCAGTACTTC. Complete variable domain (other parts from reference TRBV11-3 and TRBJ2-7): EAGVVQSPRYKIIEKKQPVAFWCNPISGHNTLYWYLQNLGQGPELLIRYENEEAVDDSQLPKDRFSAERLKGVDSTLKIQPAELGDSAVYLCASSSPGVVGSYEQYFGPGTRLTVT.